This TCR beta chain was documented in a study of blood T cell repertoires in COVID-19. Patients from Seattle were sampled longitudinally, starting during active infection. As originally analysed: Reference gene primer amplification gave nucleated cell count estimates. TCRdb's copy holds only in-frame clones and misses some; the assay was immunoSEQ multiplex PCR. From that table come the V and J calls and clone size; the DNA was used to work out D and trimming. The repertoire has roughly 240,000 clones, more than 70% of them found once; the top ten carry approximately 6.2%. CDR1 is LGHDT and CDR2 is YNNKEL in the germline V gene (reference sequence). The CDR3 consists of 16 residues. V was pared by 5 bases and J by 0 bases, with 14 bases between.

Specimen: peripheral blood. V usage is TRBV3-1 (or the pseudogene TRBV3-2) and J usage is TRBJ1-3; D perhaps matches TRBD1 (6 bases). This receptor was obtained from a woman older than 75 with COVID-19, enrolled during active disease. The CDR3: CASSVRQGSSGNTIYF. The CDR3 region has the DNA TGTGCCAGCAGCGTACGCCAGGGGAGCTCTGGAAACACCATATATTTT.